The 21 T cell receptor beta chains below all came from one sample that was sequenced in a study of cytomegalovirus exposure and HLA in healthy donors. PCR was performed using 60 Vbeta and 13 Jbeta primers. Produced via immunoSEQ multiplex PCR; TCRdb's table is partial and in-frame only. The table lists 100,000 to 150,000 clones, 78% of them singletons. Sequenced input: PBMCs. Receptors were obtained from a female donor in good health and CMV-seronegative.

This clone was seen a few times. The chain couples TRBV6-5 to TRBJ1-1, with 7 bases lining up with TRBD1. After removal of 5 bases from V and 5 bases from J, the junction contained 5 bases not matched to a gene. Germline CDR1 reads MNHEY; CDR2 reads SVGAGI. This CDR3 is 13 amino acids long. The CDR3: CASSLQGTTEAFF. CDR3 DNA sequence: TGTGCCAGCAGTCTACAGGGGACTACTGAAGCTTTCTTT.

The chain joins TRBV28 to TRBJ1-1; D might be TRBD1 (6 bases). Germline CDR1 MDHEN, CDR2 SYDVKM. V was trimmed by 3 bases and J by 4 bases, leaving 9 bases between them. There are 13 residues in the CDR3. The CDR3 is CASSLGRGTEAFF. DNA of the CDR3: TGTGCCAGCAGTTTGGGCAGGGGCACTGAAGCTTTCTTT.

This clone was seen once. Mismatch with germline at one junction end may stem from a read error. The chain has TRBV6-4 and TRBJ2-1; D ambiguous. The CDR3 loop spans 16 amino acids. Germline V gene lookup returns CDR1 MRHNA and CDR2 SNTAGT. The CDR3 DNA reads TGTGCCAGCAGTGACTCGAAGCGAGTTGGATACAATGAGCGGTTCTTC. The encoded protein is CASSDSKRVGYNERFF.

The chain employs TRBV6-1 and TRBJ2-7; weak D call: TRBD1 (5 bases). CDR3 size: 13 residues. V shed 5 bases and J shed 2 bases, with 10 bases lying between them. Germline values: CDR1 MNHNS, CDR2 SASEGT. In DNA form, the CDR3 reads TGTGCCAGCAGTTCACAGGTAGCCTACGAGCAGTACTTC. Translation: CASSSQVAYEQYF.

This rearrangement joins TRBV27 to TRBJ1-6; 7 bases align to TRBD1. The CDR3 is 11 residues long. Germline V gives CDR1 MNHEY, CDR2 SMNVEV (reference sequence). The trim removed 8 bases at V and 10 bases at J, leaving 2 bases unmatched. The CDR3 region has the DNA TGTGCCAGCGGGACAGAATCACCCCTCCACTTT. Protein: CASGTESPLHF.

V gene TRBV2 combines with J gene TRBJ2-3; 10 bases fit TRBD2. The J segment lost 3 bases and the V segment lost 1 base, leaving 4 bases of the junction unmatched. This CDR3 spans 16 amino acids. Germline CDR1 and CDR2: SNHLY and FYNNEI. CDR3 in DNA: TGTGCCAGCAGTGAAGGTGGTAGCGGGAGGACAGATACGCAGTATTTT. Residues: CASSEGGSGRTDTQYF.

This chain uses TRBV9 with TRBJ2-2; possibly TRBD1 for D (6 bases). The CDR3 runs 18 residues. With 0 bases removed from V and 0 bases from J, the gap between germline ends came to 15 bases. Germline assignment: CDR1 SGDLS and CDR2 YYNGEE. DNA for the CDR3: TGTGCCAGCAGCGTAGTTGGGACACCTTTCGCGAACACCGGGGAGCTGTTTTTT. Translating it yields CASSVVGTPFANTGELFF. The variable domain in full, completed from reference TRBV9 and TRBJ2-2, reads DSGVTQTPKHLITATGQRVTLRCSPRSGDLSVYWYQQSLDQGLQFLIQYYNGEERAKGNILERFSAQQFPDLHSELNLSSLELGDSALYFCASSVVGTPFANTGELFFGEGSRLTVL.

CDR3 sequence (DNA): TGTGCCAGCAGTGAATATCGAGTGACGAACACCGGGGAGCTGTTTTTT. It codes for CASSEYRVTNTGELFF. The J gene is TRBJ2-2, the V gene TRBV2, with unresolved D. The ends were cut back, 2 bases at V and 0 bases at J, with 10 bases in the middle. This CDR3 has 16 residues. The V gene's germline CDR1 is SNHLY and CDR2 FYNNEI.

The gene calls are TRBV20-1 and TRBJ2-7; D gene ambiguous. This CDR3 contains 10 residues. V gave up 5 bases and J gave up 7 bases, with 9 bases separating them. In germline, CDR1 is DFQATT, CDR2 SNEGSKA (reference sequence). The CDR3 loop reads CSAYQREQYF. The DNA of the CDR3 is TGCAGTGCTTATCAGAGGGAGCAGTACTTC.

The chain uses TRBV7-8 and TRBJ1-3; D might be TRBD1 (6 bases). The germline gives CDR1 SGHVS, CDR2 FQNEAQ. Trimming cost V 5 bases and J 4 bases, with 9 bases left between them. The CDR3 length is 13 residues. CDR3 coding DNA: TGTGCCAGCAGCCCTGGACAGGGAAACACCATATATTTT. Its translation is CASSPGQGNTIYF.

This clone was observed a few times. The chain is built from TRBV28 and TRBJ1-4; D remains unclear. The CDR3 extends over 13 amino acids. V was cut by 3 bases and J by 7 bases, with 9 bases left in between. The germline gives CDR1 MDHEN, CDR2 SYDVKM. CDR3 nucleotide sequence: TGTGCCAGCAGTTTTATAGAATTTGAAAAACTGTTTTTT. Translation gives CASSFIEFEKLFF.

This chain uses TRBV5-1 with TRBJ2-3; 7 nucleotides line up with TRBD2. The CDR3 totals 13 residues. CDR1 and CDR2 (germline): SGHRS, YFSETQ. Trimming removed 4 bases from V and 3 bases from J; junction bases left unmatched: 2. The CDR3 reads CASSVRGTDTQYF. The CDR3 nucleotides read TGCGCCAGCAGCGTGCGGGGGACAGATACGCAGTATTTT.

This clone has a single count. The chain employs TRBV28 and TRBJ1-1; 8 bases are a match to TRBD1. V gave up 4 bases and J gave up 6 bases; unmatched junction bases: 10. This CDR3 has 15 residues. Germline V gene data show CDR1 as MDHEN and CDR2 as SYDVKM. CDR3 in amino acids: CASSSDGTGTAEAFF. The CDR3 DNA sequence: TGTGCCAGCAGTTCCGACGGGACAGGAACCGCTGAAGCTTTCTTT. The complete variable domain, with remaining parts taken from reference TRBV28 and TRBJ1-1, reads DVKVTQSSRYLVKRTGEKVFLECVQDMDHENMFWYRQDPGLGLRLIYFSYDVKMKEKGDIPEGYSVSREKKERFSLILESASTNQTSMYLCASSSDGTGTAEAFFGQGTRLTVV.

The genes are TRBV25-1 and TRBJ2-2, with D unresolved. CDR1 and CDR2 (germline): MGHDK, SYGVNS. Trimming took off 2 bases at V and 7 bases at J, with 5 bases between the two ends. The CDR3 spans 12 residues. The CDR3 reads CASSEGHGELFF. The CDR3 DNA is TGTGCCAGCAGTGAAGGGCACGGGGAGCTGTTTTTT.

The chain couples TRBV27 to TRBJ2-5; 8 positions agree with TRBD2. The DNA end favors TRBJ2-7, so the J call may be wrong. In germline, CDR1 is MNHEY, CDR2 SMNVEV (reference sequence). The CDR3 is 15 residues long. This CDR3 is CASSRGTSGSYEQYF. Here the CDR3 DNA reads TGTGCCAGCAGCCGGGGCACTAGCGGATCCTACGAGCAGTACTTC.

This chain links TRBV4-1 with TRBJ2-7; TRBD2 matches 11 bases. This CDR3 spans 16 amino acids. Germline-derived CDR1 and CDR2 are MGHRA and YSYEKL. V trimming: 0 bases; J trimming: 4 bases; junction bases outside the gene matches: 5. The CDR3 DNA follows: TGCGCCAGCAGCCAAGATAGGGCTAGCGGGAGGTACGAGCAGTACTTC. Protein product: CASSQDRASGRYEQYF.

The rearrangement joins TRBV5-8 to TRBJ2-1; TRBD2 aligns across 10 bases. The CDR3 has 15 residues. J gave up 8 bases and V 4 bases, and 9 bases lay outside the gene matches. Germline CDR1 and CDR2: SGHTS and YDEGEE. CDR3 loop: CASSRLAGGLDEQFF. In DNA, the CDR3 is TGTGCCAGCAGCAGACTAGCGGGCGGTCTCGATGAGCAGTTCTTC.

Only a few counts were recorded for this clone. The rearrangement links TRBV11-2 to TRBJ2-3, with D possibly being TRBD1 (5 bases). Trimming left V 5 bases short and J 6 bases short, with 15 bases between. CDR3 length: 14 residues. In germline, CDR1 is SGHAT, CDR2 FQNNGV. DNA of the CDR3: TGTGCCAGCAGCCGCGGTGGGGCCTCCGATACGCAGTATTTT. Translating gives CASSRGGASDTQYF.

The J gene is TRBJ2-7, the V gene TRBV21-1; TRBD1, the table's D call, lacks a check against the DNA. TRBV21-1 is assigned pseudogene status. The CDR3 consists of 12 residues. The CDR3 DNA follows: TGTGCCAGAGCCGGACAGGATTACGAGCAGTACTTC. Its translation: CARAGQDYEQYF.

This chain links TRBV6-5 with TRBJ2-1; D perhaps matches TRBD1 (6 bases). The CDR3 has 15 residues. Germline CDR1 is MNHEY and CDR2 is SVGAGI. V lost 4 bases to trimming and J lost 8 bases, with 18 bases between them. CDR3 protein: CASSFRAPQGHEQFF. The CDR3 DNA follows: TGTGCCAGCAGTTTCAGGGCTCCACAGGGCCATGAGCAGTTCTTC.

The chain uses TRBV5-4 and TRBJ2-7, with D possibly matching TRBD1 (6 bases). V shed 5 bases and J shed 6 bases, with 24 bases lying between them. The CDR3 spans 16 residues. Germline assignment: CDR1 SGHNT and CDR2 YYREEE (reference sequence). The CDR3, as DNA: TGTGCCAGCAGTTCGTATGTGACAGGAGCTGCCAGCGAGCAGTACTTC. Amino acids: CASSSYVTGAASEQYF.